This T cell receptor (beta chain) was profiled in a study of blood T cells in healthy people across ages. Per the germline V gene, CDR1 is MGHRA and CDR2 is YSYEKL. The CDR3 has 13 residues. The V and J ends lost 1 base and 8 bases respectively, with 8 bases between them. PCR was performed a second time for roughly 7 to 11 cycles using a sample-barcoded 5' primer and a J-beta primer mix. TCRdb called the 5' RACE reads again in MiXCR, with one record for every CDR3 protein. The repertoire has fewer than 800,000 distinct CDR3 sequences, around 32% of them found once; the top ten carry over 15%. At least 6 million PBMCs were isolated per sample.

Sequencing was done on a sample of blood. The receptor was isolated from a woman at least 80 years old in good health. The chain has TRBV4-1 and TRBJ1-4; D is unresolved. The CDR3 sequence is CASSQGLHEKLFF. The CDR3 DNA follows: TGCGCCAGCAGCCAAGGACTGCACGAAAAACTGTTTTTT.